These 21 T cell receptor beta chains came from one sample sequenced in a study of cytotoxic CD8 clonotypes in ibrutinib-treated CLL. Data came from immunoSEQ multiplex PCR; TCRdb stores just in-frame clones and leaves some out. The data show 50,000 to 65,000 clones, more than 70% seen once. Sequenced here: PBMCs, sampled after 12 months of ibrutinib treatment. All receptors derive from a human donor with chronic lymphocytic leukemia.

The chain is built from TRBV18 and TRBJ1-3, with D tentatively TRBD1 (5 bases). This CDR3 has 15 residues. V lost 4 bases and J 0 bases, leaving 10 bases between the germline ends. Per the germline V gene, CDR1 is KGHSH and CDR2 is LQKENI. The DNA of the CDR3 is TGTGCCAGCTCACGCCGACAGAGCTCTGGAAACACCATATATTTT. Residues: CASSRRQSSGNTIYF.

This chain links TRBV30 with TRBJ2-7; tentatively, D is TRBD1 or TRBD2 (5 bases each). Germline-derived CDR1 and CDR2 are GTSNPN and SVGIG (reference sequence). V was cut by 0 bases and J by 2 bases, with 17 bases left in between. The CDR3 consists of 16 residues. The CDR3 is CAWSVLWQGVAYEQYF. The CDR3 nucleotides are TGTGCCTGGAGTGTACTCTGGCAGGGAGTAGCCTACGAGCAGTACTTC. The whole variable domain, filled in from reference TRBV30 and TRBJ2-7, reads SQTIHQWPATLVQPVGSPLSLECTVEGTSNPNLYWYRQAAGRGLQLLFYSVGIGQISSEVPQNLSASRPQDRQFILSSKKLLLSDSGFYLCAWSVLWQGVAYEQYFGPGTRLTVT.

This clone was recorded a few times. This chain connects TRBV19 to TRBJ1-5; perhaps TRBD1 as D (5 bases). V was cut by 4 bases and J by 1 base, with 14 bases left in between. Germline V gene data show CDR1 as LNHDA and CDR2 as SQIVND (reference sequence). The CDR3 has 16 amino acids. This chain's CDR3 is CASSTPTRGSNQPQHF. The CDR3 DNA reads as TGTGCCAGTAGTACCCCCACCCGGGGGAGCAATCAGCCCCAGCATTTT.

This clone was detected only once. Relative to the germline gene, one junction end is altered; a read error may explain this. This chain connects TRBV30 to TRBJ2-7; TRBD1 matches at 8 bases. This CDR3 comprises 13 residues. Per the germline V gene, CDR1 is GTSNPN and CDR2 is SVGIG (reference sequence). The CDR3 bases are TGTGCCTGGAGCCCAGGGGGCTCCCACGAGCAGTACTTC. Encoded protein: CAWSPGGSHEQYF.

CDR3 sequence (DNA): TGTGCCAGTAGTATAGATCCCTGGACTGGAAATGAGCAGTTCTTC. Translation: CASSIDPWTGNEQFF. The chain employs TRBV19 and TRBJ2-1; D might be TRBD2 (5 bases). The CDR3 totals 15 residues. Trimming left V 0 bases short and J 7 bases short, with 13 bases between. Germline values: CDR1 LNHDA, CDR2 SQIVND (reference sequence).

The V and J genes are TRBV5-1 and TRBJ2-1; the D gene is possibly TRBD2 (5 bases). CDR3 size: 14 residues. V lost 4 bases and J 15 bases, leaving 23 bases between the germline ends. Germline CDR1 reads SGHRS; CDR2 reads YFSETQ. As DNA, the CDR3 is TGCGCCAGCAGCAACCCGGCGACTACGGAGTTTCGGTTCTTC. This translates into CASSNPATTEFRFF.

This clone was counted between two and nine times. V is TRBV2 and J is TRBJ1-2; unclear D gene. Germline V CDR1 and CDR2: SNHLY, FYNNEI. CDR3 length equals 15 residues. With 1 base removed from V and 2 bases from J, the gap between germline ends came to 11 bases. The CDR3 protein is CASSEGANTNYGYTF. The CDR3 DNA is TGTGCCAGCAGTGAAGGGGCAAACACCAACTATGGCTACACCTTC.

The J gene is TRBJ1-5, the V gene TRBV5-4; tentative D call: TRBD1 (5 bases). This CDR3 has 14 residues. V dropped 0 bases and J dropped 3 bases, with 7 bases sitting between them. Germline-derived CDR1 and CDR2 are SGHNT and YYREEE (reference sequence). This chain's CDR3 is CASSLGGLNQPQHF. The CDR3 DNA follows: TGTGCCAGCAGCTTGGGGGGCCTCAATCAGCCCCAGCATTTT. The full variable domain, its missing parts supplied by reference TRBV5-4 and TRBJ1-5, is ETGVTQSPTHLIKTRGQQVTLRCSSQSGHNTVSWYQQALGQGPQFIFQYYREEENGRGNFPPRFSGLQFPNYSSELNVNALELDDSALYLCASSLGGLNQPQHFGDGTRLSIL.

This CDR3 is CASSLDRINYGYTF. In DNA, the CDR3 is TGTGCCAGCAGTTTAGACAGAATAAACTATGGCTACACCTTC. This chain connects TRBV28 to TRBJ1-2; D is possibly TRBD1 (5 bases). CDR3 length: 14 amino acids. Germline-derived CDR1 and CDR2 are MDHEN and SYDVKM. Trimming cost V 2 bases and J 2 bases, with 9 bases left between them.

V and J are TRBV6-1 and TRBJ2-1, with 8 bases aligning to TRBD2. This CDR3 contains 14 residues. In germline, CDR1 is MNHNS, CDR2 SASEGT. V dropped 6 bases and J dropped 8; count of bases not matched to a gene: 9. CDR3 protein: CASRGELAVYEQFF. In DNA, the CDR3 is TGTGCCAGCAGGGGGGAACTAGCGGTCTATGAGCAGTTCTTC.

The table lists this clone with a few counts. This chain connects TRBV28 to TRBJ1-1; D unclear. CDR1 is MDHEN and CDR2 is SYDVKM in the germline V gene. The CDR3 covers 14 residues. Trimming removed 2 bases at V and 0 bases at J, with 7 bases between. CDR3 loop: CASSLRQLNTEAFF. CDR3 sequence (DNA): TGTGCCAGCAGTTTACGCCAGTTGAACACTGAAGCTTTCTTT. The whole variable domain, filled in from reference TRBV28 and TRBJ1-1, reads DVKVTQSSRYLVKRTGEKVFLECVQDMDHENMFWYRQDPGLGLRLIYFSYDVKMKEKGDIPEGYSVSREKKERFSLILESASTNQTSMYLCASSLRQLNTEAFFGQGTRLTVV.

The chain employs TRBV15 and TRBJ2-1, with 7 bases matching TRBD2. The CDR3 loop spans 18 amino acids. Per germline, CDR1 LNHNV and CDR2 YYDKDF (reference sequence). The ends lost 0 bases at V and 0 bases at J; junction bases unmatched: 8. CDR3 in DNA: TGTGCCACCAGCAGAGATCTGCTAGCTAGCGGCTCCTACAATGAGCAGTTCTTC. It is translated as CATSRDLLASGSYNEQFF.

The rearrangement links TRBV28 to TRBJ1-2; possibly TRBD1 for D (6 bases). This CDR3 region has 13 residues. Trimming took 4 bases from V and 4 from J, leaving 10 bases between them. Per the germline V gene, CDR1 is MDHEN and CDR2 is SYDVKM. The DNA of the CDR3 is TGTGCCAGCAGTTCACAGGGAGGCTATGGCTACACCTTC. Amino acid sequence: CASSSQGGYGYTF.

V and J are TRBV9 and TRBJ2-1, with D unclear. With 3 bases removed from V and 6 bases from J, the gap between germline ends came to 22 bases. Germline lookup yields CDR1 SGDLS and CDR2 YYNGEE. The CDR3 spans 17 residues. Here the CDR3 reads CASSAYRGEQLGNEQFF. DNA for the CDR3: TGTGCCAGCAGCGCGTATCGTGGGGAACAGCTGGGCAATGAGCAGTTCTTC.

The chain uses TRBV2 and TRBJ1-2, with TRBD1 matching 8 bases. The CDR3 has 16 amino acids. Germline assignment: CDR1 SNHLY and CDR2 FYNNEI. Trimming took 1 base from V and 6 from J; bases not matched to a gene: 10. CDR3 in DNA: TGTGCCAGCAGTGAAGTGAGGGGGACAGGAGGGAATGGCTACACCTTC. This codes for CASSEVRGTGGNGYTF.

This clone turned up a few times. In DNA form, the CDR3 reads TGTGCCAGCAGTTATCCAGGGACTAACACTGAAGCTTTCTTT. As protein: CASSYPGTNTEAFF. The chain combines TRBV6-6 with TRBJ1-1; possible D gene TRBD1, 5 bases. This CDR3 contains 14 residues. Trimming shortened V by 3 bases and J by 2 bases, and 10 bases separated the two germline ends. Germline V gene lookup returns CDR1 MNHNY and CDR2 SVGAGI (reference sequence).

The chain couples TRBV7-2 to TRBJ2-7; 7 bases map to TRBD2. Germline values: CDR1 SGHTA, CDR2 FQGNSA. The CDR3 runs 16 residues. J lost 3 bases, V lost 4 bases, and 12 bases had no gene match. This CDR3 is CASSSDRDYPFYEQYF. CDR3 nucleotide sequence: TGTGCCAGCAGCTCGGACCGGGACTACCCCTTCTACGAGCAGTACTTC.

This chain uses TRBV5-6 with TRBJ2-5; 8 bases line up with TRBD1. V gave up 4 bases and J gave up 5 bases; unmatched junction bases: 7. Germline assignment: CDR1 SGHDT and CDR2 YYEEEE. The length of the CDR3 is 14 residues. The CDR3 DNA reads TGTGCCAGCAGCACCTGGGACAGGAGGGAGACCCAGTACTTC. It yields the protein CASSTWDRRETQYF.

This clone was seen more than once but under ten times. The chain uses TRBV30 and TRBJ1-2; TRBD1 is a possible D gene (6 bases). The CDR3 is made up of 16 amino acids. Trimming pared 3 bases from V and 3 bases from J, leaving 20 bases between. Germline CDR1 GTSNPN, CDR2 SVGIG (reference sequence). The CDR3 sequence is CAWSRRNTGHDYGYTF. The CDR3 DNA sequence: TGTGCCTGGAGCCGCCGGAATACAGGGCACGACTATGGCTACACCTTC. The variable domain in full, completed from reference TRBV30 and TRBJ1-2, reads SQTIHQWPATLVQPVGSPLSLECTVEGTSNPNLYWYRQAAGRGLQLLFYSVGIGQISSEVPQNLSASRPQDRQFILSSKKLLLSDSGFYLCAWSRRNTGHDYGYTFGSGTRLTVV.

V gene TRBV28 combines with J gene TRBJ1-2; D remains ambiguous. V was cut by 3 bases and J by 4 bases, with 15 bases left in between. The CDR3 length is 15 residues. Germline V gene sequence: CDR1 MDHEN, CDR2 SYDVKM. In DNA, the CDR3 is TGTGCCAGCAGTTTTAATAGAAATAATCTCTATGGCTACACCTTC. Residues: CASSFNRNNLYGYTF.

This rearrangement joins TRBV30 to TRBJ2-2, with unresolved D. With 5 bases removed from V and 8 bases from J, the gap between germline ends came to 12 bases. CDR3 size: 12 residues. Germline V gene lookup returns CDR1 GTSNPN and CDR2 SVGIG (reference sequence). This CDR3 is CAWVHPPGELFF. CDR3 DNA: TGTGCCTGGGTCCATCCCCCTGGGGAGCTGTTTTTT.